This T cell receptor (beta chain) emerged from a study of shared clonotypes between healthy human individuals. Profiling relied on immunoSEQ multiplex PCR, and the TCRdb table lists in-frame clones only, not all of them. The sample includes under 850,000 clones, 72% of them seen just once. Turning to this clone: Its specificity is not known.

Overall study results and limits: Rarefaction gave evidence that sorted-subset sequencing remained incomplete despite large depth.

V was clipped by 5 bases and J by 5 bases, with 12 bases between them. CDR1 is SQVTM, CDR2 ANQGSEA, per germline. The CDR3 contains 12 residues. Sequencing input: memory CD4+ T cells sorted from blood. The subset is: CD45RA-negative fraction. The sequence was obtained from a woman aged 25-40 years in good health. The rearrangement links TRBV29-1 to TRBJ2-5, with D possibly being TRBD2 (6 bases). For the CDR3, the DNA is TGCAGCGTTCGGCGGGACGGGGAGACCCAGTACTTC. It encodes CSVRRDGETQYF.